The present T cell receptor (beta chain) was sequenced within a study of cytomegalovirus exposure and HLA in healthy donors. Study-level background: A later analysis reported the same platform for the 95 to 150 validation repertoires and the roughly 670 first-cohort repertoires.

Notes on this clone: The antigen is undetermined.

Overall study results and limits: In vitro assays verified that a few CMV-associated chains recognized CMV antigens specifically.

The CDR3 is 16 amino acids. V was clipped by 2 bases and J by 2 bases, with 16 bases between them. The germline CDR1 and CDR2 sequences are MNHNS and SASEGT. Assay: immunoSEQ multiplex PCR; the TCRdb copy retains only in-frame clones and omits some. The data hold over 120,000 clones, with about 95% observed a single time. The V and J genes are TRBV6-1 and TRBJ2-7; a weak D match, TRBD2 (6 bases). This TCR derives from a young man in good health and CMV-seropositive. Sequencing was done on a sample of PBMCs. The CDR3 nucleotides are TGTGCCAGCAGTGAATATGGGGGGACGGAGCCCTACGAGCAGTACTTC. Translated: CASSEYGGTEPYEQYF.